Detailed here is one TCR beta chain. Its antigen is not identified. TCRdb's table, derived via immunoSEQ multiplex PCR, lists solely in-frame clones and lacks some. In the table there are some 84,000 clones, roughly 88% of which are singletons. This record belongs to a study of cytomegalovirus exposure and HLA in healthy donors. This CDR3 is built from 13 residues. The V gene's germline CDR1 is SEHNR and CDR2 FQNEAQ (reference sequence). V lost 5 bases to trimming and J lost 8 bases, with 12 bases between them. Points from the study as a whole: A later analysis found first-cohort TCR clusters tended to co-occur in the approximately 120 validation repertoires. Among the CMV-associated chains, three were confirmed in vitro as specific for CMV antigens. The study labeled 150 to 200 TCR beta chains cytomegalovirus-associated.

This sequence originates from a man aged 25-40 years in good health and CMV-seronegative. This chain joins TRBV7-9 and TRBJ1-4; TRBD1 might be the D (6 bases). The sample taken for sequencing was PBMCs. The CDR3 coding sequence is TGTGCCAGCAGCCCCGGGACACTAGAAAAACTGTTTTTT. The encoded protein is CASSPGTLEKLFF.